The clone carrying this T cell receptor beta chain was counted a few times. The antigen remains undetermined. This entry belongs to a study of shared clonotypes between healthy human individuals. Study-wide results and caveats: Tissue TCR repertoires likely differ from these blood-only repertoires.

Germline V gives CDR1 SEHNR, CDR2 FQNEAQ (reference sequence). V gave up 6 bases and J gave up 1 base; unmatched junction bases: 2. CDR3 length: 14 residues. Here immunoSEQ multiplex PCR was the method, and the copy in TCRdb shows in-frame clones only, minus some. The sample shows roughly 700,000 clones, about nine tenths of them seen only once. The sample was memory CD8+ T cells from PBMCs. Subset denoted: CD45RO+ cells pooled with CCR7-negative TemRA cells. This TCR derives from a man aged 18 to 29 in good health. Some clones in this sample may be carry-over from other donors' samples. This chain uses TRBV7-9 with TRBJ1-1; 10 nucleotides line up with TRBD1. The CDR3 sequence is CASSRDRGNTEAFF. Here the CDR3 DNA reads TGTGCCAGCAGTAGGGACAGGGGGAACACTGAAGCTTTCTTT.